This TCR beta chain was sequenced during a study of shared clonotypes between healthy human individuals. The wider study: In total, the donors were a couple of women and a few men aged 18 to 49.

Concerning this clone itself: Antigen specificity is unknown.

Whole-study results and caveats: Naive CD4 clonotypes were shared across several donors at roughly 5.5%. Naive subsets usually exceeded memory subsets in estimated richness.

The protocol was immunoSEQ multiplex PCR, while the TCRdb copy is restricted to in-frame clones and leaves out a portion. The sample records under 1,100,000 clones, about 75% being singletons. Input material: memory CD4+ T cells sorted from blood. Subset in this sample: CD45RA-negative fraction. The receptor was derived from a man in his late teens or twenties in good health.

In DNA form, the CDR3 reads TGTGCCAGCTCACCCGGGGGACAGCGGGACACTGAAGCTTTCTTT. Translating it yields CASSPGGQRDTEAFF. The genes are TRBV18 and TRBJ1-1; TRBD1 agrees at 7 bases. Germline CDR1 KGHSH, CDR2 LQKENI. The V segment lost 3 bases and the J segment 3 bases; nucleotides outside the gene matches: 7. The CDR3 sequence is 15 residues long.